The rows below give T cell receptor beta chains drawn from one sample of a study of cytomegalovirus exposure and HLA in healthy donors. Assay used: immunoSEQ multiplex PCR; TCRdb lists only in-frame clones, some missing. The sample consists of 200,000 to 250,000 clones, just under 70% of them appearing once. The source material was PBMCs. These receptors were collected from a man aged 40-49 years in good health and CMV-seropositive. Both conserved end residues are part of each CDR3.

cdr3_length	v_call	cdr3_aa
16	TRBV7-6	CASSLEGNSGGREQYF
15	TRBV5-4	CASSQGLAGTYEQYF
15	TRBV9	CASSVADRGHGELFF
17	TRBV19	CASRIRHQTGINSPLHF
14	TRBV2	CADAPGLEANVLTF
14	TRBV9	CASSPGDRLREQYF
15	TRBV5-5	CASSPRQSTNEKLFF
15	TRBV6-6	CASSCGVSSYNEQFF
14	TRBV5-6	CASSLEYSGNTIYF
14	TRBV6-5	CASSPTGLNTEAFF
14	TRBV5-1	CASSPTTGFYGYTF
15	TRBV15	CATSRDRGSNQPQHF
14	TRBV28	CASNGAGEIQPQHF
15	TRBV7-8	CASSPGQGARREQFF
15	TRBV7-2	CASSSTGTLGETQYF
14	TRBV5-1	CASSLGAGNQPQHF
15	TRBV25-1	CASSEYASGQETQYF
17	TRBV5-1	CASSLGLAGGPGDTQYF
15	TRBV6-5	CASYTQGAASYEQYF
18	TRBV7-2	CASSLEGPTGGRDNEQFF
11	TRBV5-1	CASSLLETQYF
16	TRBV28	CASSLPPGTPNQPQHF
15	TRBV19	CASSQNRGGADTQYF
15	TRBV4-1	CASSQSRGTAYEQYF
16	TRBV4-1	CASSKTGGPSTDTQYF
14	TRBV5-1	CASSFQGAVTEAFF
12	TRBV2	CASTDDYNEQFF
14	TRBV5-4	CASSLQGARFVAFF
13	TRBV2	CASSDSLSPSVFF
12	TRBV7-2	CASSLVGQGTFF
16	TRBV27	CASSPLAGLNTGELFF
14	TRBV5-5	CASRGWGGTDTQYF
14	TRBV6-4	CASSARDRGSPLHF
18	TRBV14	CASSQGRGGQGTYNEQFF
15	TRBV14	CASSRTSGGPYEQYF
13	TRBV4-2	CASSQDGYNEQFF
14	TRBV5-1	CASSLARGIAEAFF
12	TRBV5-6	CASSLESWGYTF
17	TRBV5-1	CASSHYQQGAEADTQYF
12	TRBV10-3	CAISSMNTEAFF
17	TRBV4-1	CASSPEPPRGANYGYTF